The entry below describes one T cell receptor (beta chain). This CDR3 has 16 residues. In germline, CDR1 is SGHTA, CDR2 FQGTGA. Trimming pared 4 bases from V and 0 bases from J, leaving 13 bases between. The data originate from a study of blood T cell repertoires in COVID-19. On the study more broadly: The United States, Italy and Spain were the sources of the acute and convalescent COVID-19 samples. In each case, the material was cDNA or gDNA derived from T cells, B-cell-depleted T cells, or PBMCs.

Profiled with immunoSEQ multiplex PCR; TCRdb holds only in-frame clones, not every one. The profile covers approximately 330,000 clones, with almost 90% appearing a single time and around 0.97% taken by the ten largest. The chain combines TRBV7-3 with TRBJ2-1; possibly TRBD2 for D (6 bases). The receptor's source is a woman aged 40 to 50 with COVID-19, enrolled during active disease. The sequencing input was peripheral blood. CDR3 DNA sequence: TGTGCCAGCAGCTCCCCCTCCGGGGGCTCCTACAATGAGCAGTTCTTC. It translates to CASSSPSGGSYNEQFF.